Sequencing of this T cell receptor (beta chain) was carried out in a study of somatic mutations in cytotoxic T cells in rheumatoid arthritis. Regarding the study as a whole: Multiple comparisons were not accounted for in the slight TRBV07 underrepresentation seen in rheumatoid arthritis patients.

Germline V lookup: CDR1 MNHEY, CDR2 SVGAGI. The CDR3 is made up of 14 amino acids. Trimming at V came to 4 bases and at J to 2 bases, leaving 5 bases not matched to a gene. To note about this clone: What it binds is unknown.

Produced via immunoSEQ multiplex PCR; TCRdb's table is partial and in-frame only. The top ten hold over 9% of the sample, which has 27,000 or so clones, about 88% seen once. The source of this sequence is an adult with rheumatoid arthritis. The chain recombines TRBV6-5 with TRBJ2-7; TRBD2 matches at 7 bases. Sequenced material: CD8+ T cells sorted from blood. CDR3 protein: CASSSLAETYEQYF. The CDR3 DNA sequence: TGTGCCAGCAGTTCCCTAGCGGAAACCTACGAGCAGTACTTC.